This T cell receptor beta chain was captured by sequencing in a study of long-term antiretroviral therapy in people with HIV. This clone has more than one count but fewer than ten. The CDR3 sequence is 16 residues long. The V gene's germline CDR1 is SEHNR and CDR2 FQNEAQ (reference sequence). Trimming took off 4 bases at V and 0 bases at J, with 16 bases between the two ends. At the survey level, the v3.0 immunoSEQ assay was run. Assay used: immunoSEQ multiplex PCR; TCRdb lists only in-frame clones, some missing. The profile shows over 30,000 clones, roughly nine tenths of them singletons. This rearrangement joins TRBV7-9 to TRBJ2-7, with D possibly matching TRBD1 (5 bases). This clonotype was obtained from a woman aged 50 to 65 with HIV. The source material was unsorted PBMCs, sampled 1.2 years after starting antiretroviral therapy. For the CDR3, the DNA is TGTGCCAGCAGCTCTACGCAGGGCCCCAGCTCCTACGAGCAGTACTTC. This sequence encodes CASSSTQGPSSYEQYF.